The 3 T cell receptor beta chains below were found in one sample sequenced in a study of neoadjuvant nivolumab and ipilimumab in lung cancer. Assay: immunoSEQ multiplex PCR; the TCRdb copy retains only in-frame clones and omits some. The sample lists roughly 30,000 clones, about 85% seen once, with approximately 5.9% in the top ten. This specimen was peripheral blood, taken before neoadjuvant nivolumab, alone or with ipilimumab. The receptors shown here come from an adult with non-small cell lung cancer.

This chain joins TRBV7-9 and TRBJ2-3; no reliable D call. The V end lost 3 bases, the J end lost 0 bases, and 1 base lay between the germline ends. The germline gives CDR1 SEHNR, CDR2 FQNEAQ (reference sequence). The CDR3 totals 12 residues. The CDR3 here is CASSFSTDTQYF. The CDR3 DNA is TGTGCCAGCAGCTTCAGCACAGATACGCAGTATTTT.

This chain connects TRBV5-1 to TRBJ2-1; D not resolved. V lost 4 bases to trimming and J lost 2 bases, with 10 bases between them. Germline values: CDR1 SGHRS, CDR2 YFSETQ. This CDR3 region has 14 residues. The CDR3 loop is CASSPDIPYNEQFF. The CDR3 nucleotides read TGCGCCAGCAGCCCCGACATTCCCTACAATGAGCAGTTCTTC. The full variable domain, rest sourced from reference TRBV5-1 and TRBJ2-1, is KAGVTQTPRYLIKTRGQQVTLSCSPISGHRSVSWYQQTPGQGLQFLFEYFSETQRNKGNFPGRFSGRQFSNSRSEMNVSTLELGDSALYLCASSPDIPYNEQFFGPGTRLTVL.

J is TRBJ1-3 and V is TRBV5-1; the D gene is possibly TRBD1 (5 bases). This CDR3 has 18 residues. Trimming left V 0 bases short and J 0 bases short, with 16 bases between. Germline assignment: CDR1 SGHRS and CDR2 YFSETQ. CDR3 loop: CASSLDSPTADSGNTIYF. The CDR3 region has the DNA TGCGCCAGCAGCTTGGATTCCCCGACAGCCGACTCTGGAAACACCATATATTTT.